This T cell receptor beta chain was documented in a study of T cell responses to AZD1222 COVID-19 vaccine. After removal of 5 bases from V and 5 bases from J, the junction contained 11 bases not matched to a gene. The CDR3 covers 15 residues. Germline loops: CDR1 SGHNT, CDR2 YYREEE (reference sequence). Sequenced by immunoSEQ multiplex PCR; TCRdb stores in-frame clones only, minus some. There are roughly 77,000 clones in the sample; approximately 91% occur only once, and approximately 5.4% lies in the top ten. This clone appeared a single time. This chain joins TRBV5-4 and TRBJ2-3, with 7 nucleotides matching TRBD1. Sample: peripheral blood, taken on day 0 of MenACWY control vaccination. This clonotype was sampled from an adult in good health. In DNA form, the CDR3 reads TGTGCCAGCAGTAGGACGGGACAGAGACAAGATACGCAGTATTTT. Its protein is CASSRTGQRQDTQYF.